The 5 T cell receptor beta chains given below trace back to one sample, sequenced in a study of T cell responses to AZD1222 COVID-19 vaccine. Assay: immunoSEQ multiplex PCR; the TCRdb copy retains only in-frame clones and omits some. Of about 53,000 clones listed, approximately 84% are singletons. Material: peripheral blood, obtained on day 0 of AZD1222 vaccination. The receptors here all came from an adult in good health.

A remark on this clone: Other DNA sequences of this sample code for an identical CDR3. The gene calls are TRBV5-1 and TRBJ2-1; weak D call: TRBD1 (6 bases). Germline CDR1 and CDR2: SGHRS and YFSETQ. The V end was cut by 0 bases, the J end by 0 bases, with 10 bases between. The CDR3 has 16 amino acids. The CDR3 reads CASSLAADSSYNEQFF. The CDR3 DNA is TGCGCCAGCAGCTTGGCAGCGGACAGCTCCTACAATGAGCAGTTCTTC.

The chain combines TRBV5-1 with TRBJ1-1; perhaps TRBD1 as D (5 bases). Trimming pared 3 bases from V and 0 bases from J, leaving 15 bases between. CDR3 size: 16 residues. Germline assignment: CDR1 SGHRS and CDR2 YFSETQ. The CDR3 DNA follows: TGCGCCAGCAGCTCAAGTACACAGGTACTGAACACTGAAGCTTTCTTT. Protein product: CASSSSTQVLNTEAFF.

This chain uses TRBV19 with TRBJ2-1; 10 bases map to TRBD2. The V gene end was trimmed by 2 bases and the J gene end by 0 bases; junction bases not matched to a gene: 10. CDR3 length: 19 amino acids. Germline CDR1 and CDR2: LNHDA and SQIVND (reference sequence). As DNA, the CDR3 is TGTGCCAGTAGTATACGAGGGCTAGCGGGGGAGGGCTCCTACAATGAGCAGTTCTTC. As protein: CASSIRGLAGEGSYNEQFF.

The chain employs TRBV7-9 and TRBJ2-7; no definite D call. This CDR3 has 12 amino acids. V was clipped by 2 bases and J by 4 bases, with 6 bases between them. In germline, CDR1 is SEHNR, CDR2 FQNEAQ (reference sequence). CDR3 in amino acids: CASSLTAYEQYF. The CDR3 coding sequence is TGTGCCAGCAGCTTAACGGCGTACGAGCAGTACTTC.

This chain links TRBV29-1 with TRBJ2-5, with 7 bases matching TRBD1. Per the germline V gene, CDR1 is SQVTM and CDR2 is ANQGSEA. The CDR3 contains 12 residues. Unmatched junction bases numbered 1, after V lost 4 bases and J lost 2 bases. CDR3 nucleotides: TGCAGCGTTGTGGGACAGCAAGAGACCCAGTACTTC. Translated: CSVVGQQETQYF.